This TCR beta chain was retrieved from a study of T cells in Graves' hyperthyroidism and ophthalmopathy. Turning to the study itself: Peripheral blood samples were taken at initial diagnosis, prior to any treatment. Study-wide results and caveats: Ophthalmopathy was told apart from stable hyperthyroidism by a 13 V-J model.

A word on this clonotype: The antigen is undetermined.

Germline V lookup: CDR1 MNHNS, CDR2 SASEGT. The CDR3 is made up of 16 amino acids. V was pared by 4 bases and J by 0 bases, with 13 bases between. RNA transcripts yielded amplified TCR beta CDR3 regions. Using the HTBI primer set, a first-round RT-PCR was run on the TCR CDR3. TCRdb reanalysed the multiplex PCR reads using MiXCR and keeps one entry per CDR3 protein. The data hold some 720,000 distinct CDR3 sequences, with roughly 15% observed a single time. Not enrolled were patients with uncontrolled infection, other autoimmune disease, pregnancy or lactation. The chain employs TRBV6-1 and TRBJ1-5; D remains ambiguous. The origin of this receptor is a young man with Graves' hyperthyroidism. The sequenced material came from blood. CDR3 DNA: TGTGCCAGCAGTGTAGGGAGAGCCTATAGCAATCAGCCCCAGCATTTT. Translated, it gives CASSVGRAYSNQPQHF.